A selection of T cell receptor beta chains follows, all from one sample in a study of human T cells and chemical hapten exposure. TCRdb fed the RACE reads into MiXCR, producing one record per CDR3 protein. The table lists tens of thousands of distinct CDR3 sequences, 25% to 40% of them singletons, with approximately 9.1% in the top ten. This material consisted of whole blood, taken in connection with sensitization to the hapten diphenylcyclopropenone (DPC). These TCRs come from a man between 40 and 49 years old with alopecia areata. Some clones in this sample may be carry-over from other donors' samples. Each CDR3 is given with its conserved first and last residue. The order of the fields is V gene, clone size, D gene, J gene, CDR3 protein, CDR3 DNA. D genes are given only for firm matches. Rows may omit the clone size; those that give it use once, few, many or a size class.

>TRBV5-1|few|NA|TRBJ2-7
CASSSRTAYEQYF
TGCGCCAGCAGCTCCCGGACGGCCTACGAGCAGTACTTC
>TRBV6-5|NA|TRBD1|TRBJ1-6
CASRSRDSNSPLHF
TGTGCCAGCAGGTCTAGGGACAGTAATTCACCCCTCCACTTT
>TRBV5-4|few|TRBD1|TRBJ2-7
CASSLAGTGGREQYF
TGTGCCAGCAGCTTGGCCGGGACAGGGGGCCGCGAGCAGTACTTC
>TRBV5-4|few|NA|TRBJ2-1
CASSYTWASYNEQFF
TGTGCCAGCAGCTACACTTGGGCCTCCTACAATGAGCAGTTCTTC
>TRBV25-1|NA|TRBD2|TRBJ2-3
CASSDLAGTTQYF
TGTGCCAGCAGTGACCTAGCGGGAACTACGCAGTATTTT
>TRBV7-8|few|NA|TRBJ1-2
CASSNADTYGYTF
TGTGCCAGCAGCAATGCGGACACTTATGGCTACACCTTC
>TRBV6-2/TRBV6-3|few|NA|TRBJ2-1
CASSQRNNEQFF
TGTGCCAGCAGCCAAAGGAACAATGAGCAGTTCTTC
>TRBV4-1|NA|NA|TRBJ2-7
CASSQEGSGNYEQYF
TGCGCCAGCAGCCAAGAAGGCTCAGGGAACTACGAGCAGTACTTC
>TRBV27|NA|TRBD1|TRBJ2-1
CASSLSPPDRVPYNEQFF
TGTGCCAGCAGTTTATCCCCCCCGGACAGGGTGCCCTACAATGAGCAGTTCTTC
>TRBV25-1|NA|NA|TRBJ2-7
CASSDVATQAYEQYF
TGTGCCAGCAGTGATGTGGCTACACAGGCCTACGAGCAGTACTTC
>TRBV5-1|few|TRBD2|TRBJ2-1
CASTVAGGPLDEQFF
TGCGCCAGCACCGTAGCGGGAGGGCCGTTGGATGAGCAGTTCTTC
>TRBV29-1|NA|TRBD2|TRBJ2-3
CSVDGTSGRADTQYF
TGCAGCGTCGACGGGACTAGCGGGAGGGCAGATACGCAGTATTTT
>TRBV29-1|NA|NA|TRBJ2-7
CSVEIGGSYEQYF
TGCAGCGTTGAAATTGGCGGATCCTACGAGCAGTACTTC
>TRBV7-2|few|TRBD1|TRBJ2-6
CASKRQGAGGANVLTF
TGTGCCAGCAAAAGACAGGGGGCGGGAGGGGCCAACGTCCTGACTTTC